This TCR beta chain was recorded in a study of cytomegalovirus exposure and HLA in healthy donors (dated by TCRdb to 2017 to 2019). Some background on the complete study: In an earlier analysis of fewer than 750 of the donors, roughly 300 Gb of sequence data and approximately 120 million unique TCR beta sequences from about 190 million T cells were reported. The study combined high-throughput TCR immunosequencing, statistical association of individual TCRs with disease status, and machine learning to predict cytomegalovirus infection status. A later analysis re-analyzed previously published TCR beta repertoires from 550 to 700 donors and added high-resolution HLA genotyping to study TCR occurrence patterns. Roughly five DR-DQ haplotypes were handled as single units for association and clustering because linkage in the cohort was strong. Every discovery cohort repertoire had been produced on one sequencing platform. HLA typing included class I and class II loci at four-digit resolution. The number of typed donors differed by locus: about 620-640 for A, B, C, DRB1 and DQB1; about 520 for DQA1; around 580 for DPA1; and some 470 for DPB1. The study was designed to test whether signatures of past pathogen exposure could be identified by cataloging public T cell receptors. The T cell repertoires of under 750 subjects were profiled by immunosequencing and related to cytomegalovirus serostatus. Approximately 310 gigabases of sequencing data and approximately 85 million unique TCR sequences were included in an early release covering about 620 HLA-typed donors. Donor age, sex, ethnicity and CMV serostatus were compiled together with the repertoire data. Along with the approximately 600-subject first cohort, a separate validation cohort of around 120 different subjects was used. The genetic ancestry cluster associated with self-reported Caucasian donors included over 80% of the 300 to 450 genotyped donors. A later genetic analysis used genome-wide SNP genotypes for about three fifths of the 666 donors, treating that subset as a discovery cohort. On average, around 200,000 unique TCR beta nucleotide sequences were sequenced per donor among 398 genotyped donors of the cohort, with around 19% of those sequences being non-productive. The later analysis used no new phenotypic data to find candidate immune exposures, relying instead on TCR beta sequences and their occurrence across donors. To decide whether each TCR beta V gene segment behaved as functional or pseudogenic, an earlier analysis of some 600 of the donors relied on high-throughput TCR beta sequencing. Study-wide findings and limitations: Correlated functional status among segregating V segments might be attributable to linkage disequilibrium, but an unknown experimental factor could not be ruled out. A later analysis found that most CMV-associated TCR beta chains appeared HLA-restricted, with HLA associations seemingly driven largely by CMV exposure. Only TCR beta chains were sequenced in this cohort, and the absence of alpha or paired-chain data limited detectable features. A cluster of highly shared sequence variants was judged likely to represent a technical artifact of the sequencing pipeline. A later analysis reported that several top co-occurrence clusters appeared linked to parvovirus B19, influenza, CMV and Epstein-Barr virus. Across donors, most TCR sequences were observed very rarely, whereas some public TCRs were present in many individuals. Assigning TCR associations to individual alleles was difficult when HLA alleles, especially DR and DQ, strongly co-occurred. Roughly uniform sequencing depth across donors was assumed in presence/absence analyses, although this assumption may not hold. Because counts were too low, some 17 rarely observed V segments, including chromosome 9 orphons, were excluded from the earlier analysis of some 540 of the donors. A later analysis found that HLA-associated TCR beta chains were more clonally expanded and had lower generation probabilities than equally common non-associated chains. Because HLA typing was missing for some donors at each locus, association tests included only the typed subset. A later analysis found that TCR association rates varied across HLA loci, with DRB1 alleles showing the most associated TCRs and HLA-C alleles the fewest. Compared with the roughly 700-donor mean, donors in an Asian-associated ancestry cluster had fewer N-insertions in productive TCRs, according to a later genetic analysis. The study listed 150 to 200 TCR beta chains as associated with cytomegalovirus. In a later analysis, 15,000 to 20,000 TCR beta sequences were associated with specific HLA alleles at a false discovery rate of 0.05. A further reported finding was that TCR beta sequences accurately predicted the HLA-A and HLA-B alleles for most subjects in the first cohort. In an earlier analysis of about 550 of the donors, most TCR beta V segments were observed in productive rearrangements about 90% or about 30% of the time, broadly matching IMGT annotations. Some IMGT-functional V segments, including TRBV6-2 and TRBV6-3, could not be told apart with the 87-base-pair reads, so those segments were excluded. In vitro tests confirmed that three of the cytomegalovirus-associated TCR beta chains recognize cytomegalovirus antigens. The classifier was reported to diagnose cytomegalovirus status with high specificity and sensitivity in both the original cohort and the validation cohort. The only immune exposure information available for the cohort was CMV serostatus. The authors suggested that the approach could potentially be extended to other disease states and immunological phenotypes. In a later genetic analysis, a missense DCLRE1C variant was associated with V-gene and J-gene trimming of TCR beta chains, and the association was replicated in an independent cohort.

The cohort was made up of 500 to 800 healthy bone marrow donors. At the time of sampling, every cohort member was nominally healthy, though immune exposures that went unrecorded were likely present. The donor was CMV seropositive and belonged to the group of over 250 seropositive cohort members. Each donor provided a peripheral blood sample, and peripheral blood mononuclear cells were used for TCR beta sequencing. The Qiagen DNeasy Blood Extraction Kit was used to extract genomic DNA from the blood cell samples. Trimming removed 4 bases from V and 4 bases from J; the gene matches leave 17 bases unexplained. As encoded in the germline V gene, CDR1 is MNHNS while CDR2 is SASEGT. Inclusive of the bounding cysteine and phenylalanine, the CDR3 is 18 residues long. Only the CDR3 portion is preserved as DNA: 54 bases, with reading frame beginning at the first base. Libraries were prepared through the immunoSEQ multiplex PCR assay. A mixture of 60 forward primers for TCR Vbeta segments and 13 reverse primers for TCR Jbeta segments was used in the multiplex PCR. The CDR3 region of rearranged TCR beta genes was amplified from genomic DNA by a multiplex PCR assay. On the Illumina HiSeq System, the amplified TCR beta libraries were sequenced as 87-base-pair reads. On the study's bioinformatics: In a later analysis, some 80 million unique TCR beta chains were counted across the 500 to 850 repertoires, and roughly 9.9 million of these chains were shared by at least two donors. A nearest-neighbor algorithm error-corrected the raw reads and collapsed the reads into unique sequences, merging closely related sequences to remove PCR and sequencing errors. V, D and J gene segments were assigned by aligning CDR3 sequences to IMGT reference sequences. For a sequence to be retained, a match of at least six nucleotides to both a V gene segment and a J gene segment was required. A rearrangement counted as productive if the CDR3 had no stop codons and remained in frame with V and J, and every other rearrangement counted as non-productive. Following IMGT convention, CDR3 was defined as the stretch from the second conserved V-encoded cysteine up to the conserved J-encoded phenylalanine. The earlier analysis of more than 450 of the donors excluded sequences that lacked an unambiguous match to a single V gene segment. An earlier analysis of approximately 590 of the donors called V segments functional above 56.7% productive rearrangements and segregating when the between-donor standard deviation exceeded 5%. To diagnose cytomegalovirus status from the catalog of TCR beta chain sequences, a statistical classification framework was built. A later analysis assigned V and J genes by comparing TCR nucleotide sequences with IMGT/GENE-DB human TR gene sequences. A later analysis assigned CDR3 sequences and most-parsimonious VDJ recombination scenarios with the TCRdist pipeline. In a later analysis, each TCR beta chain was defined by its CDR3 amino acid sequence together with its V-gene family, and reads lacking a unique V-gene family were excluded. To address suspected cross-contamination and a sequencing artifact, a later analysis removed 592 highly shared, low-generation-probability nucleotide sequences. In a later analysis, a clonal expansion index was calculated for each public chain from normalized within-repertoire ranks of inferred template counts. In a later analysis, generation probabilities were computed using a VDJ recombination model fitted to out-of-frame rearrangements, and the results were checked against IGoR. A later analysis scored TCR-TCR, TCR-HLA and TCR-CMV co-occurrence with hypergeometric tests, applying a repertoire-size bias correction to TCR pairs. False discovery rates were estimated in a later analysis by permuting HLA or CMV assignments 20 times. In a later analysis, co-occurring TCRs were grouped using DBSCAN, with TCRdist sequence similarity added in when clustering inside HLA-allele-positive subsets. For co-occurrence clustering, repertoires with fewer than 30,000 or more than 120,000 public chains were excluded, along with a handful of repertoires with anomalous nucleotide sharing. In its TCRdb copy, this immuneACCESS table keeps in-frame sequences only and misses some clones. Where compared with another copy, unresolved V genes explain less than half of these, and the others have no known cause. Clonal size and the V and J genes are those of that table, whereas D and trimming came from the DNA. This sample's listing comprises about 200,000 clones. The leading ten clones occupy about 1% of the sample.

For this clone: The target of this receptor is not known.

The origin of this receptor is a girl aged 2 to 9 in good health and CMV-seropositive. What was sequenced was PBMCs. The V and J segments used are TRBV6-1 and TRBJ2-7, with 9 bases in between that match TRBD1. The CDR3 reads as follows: CASSGGGRSGQGPYEQYF. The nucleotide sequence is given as TGTGCCAGCAGTGGGGGAGGTCGGTCGGGACAGGGCCCATACGAGCAGTACTTC.